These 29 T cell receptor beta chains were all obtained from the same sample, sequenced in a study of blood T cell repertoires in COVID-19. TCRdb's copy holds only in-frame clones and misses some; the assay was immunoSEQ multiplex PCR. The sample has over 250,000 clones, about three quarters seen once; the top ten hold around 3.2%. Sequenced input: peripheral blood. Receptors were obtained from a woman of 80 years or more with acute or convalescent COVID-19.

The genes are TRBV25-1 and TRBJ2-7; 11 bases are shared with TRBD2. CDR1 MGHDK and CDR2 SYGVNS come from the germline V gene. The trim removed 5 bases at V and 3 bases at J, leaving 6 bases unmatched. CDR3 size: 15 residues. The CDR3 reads CASSPHGLAGYEQYF. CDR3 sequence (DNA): TGTGCCAGCAGTCCGCATGGACTAGCGGGCTACGAGCAGTACTTC.

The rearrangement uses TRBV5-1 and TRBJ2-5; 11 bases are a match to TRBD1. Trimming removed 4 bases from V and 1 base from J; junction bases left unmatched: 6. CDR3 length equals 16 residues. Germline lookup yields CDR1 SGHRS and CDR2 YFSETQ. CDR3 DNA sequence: TGCGCCAGCAGCAGTCTTGGGACAGGGGGCCAAGAGACCCAGTACTTC. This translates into CASSSLGTGGQETQYF.

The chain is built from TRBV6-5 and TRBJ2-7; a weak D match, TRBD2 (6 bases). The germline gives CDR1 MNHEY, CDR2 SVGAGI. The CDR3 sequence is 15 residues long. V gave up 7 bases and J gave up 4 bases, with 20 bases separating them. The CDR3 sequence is CASTKEGVSVYEQYF. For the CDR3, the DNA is TGTGCCAGCACCAAGGAGGGAGTTAGCGTGTACGAGCAGTACTTC.

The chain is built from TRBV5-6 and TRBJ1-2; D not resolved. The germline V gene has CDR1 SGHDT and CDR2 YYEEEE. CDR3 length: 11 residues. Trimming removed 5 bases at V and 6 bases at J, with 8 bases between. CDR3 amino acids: CASSSSDGYTF. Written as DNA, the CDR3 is TGTGCCAGCAGTTCCAGCGATGGCTACACCTTC.

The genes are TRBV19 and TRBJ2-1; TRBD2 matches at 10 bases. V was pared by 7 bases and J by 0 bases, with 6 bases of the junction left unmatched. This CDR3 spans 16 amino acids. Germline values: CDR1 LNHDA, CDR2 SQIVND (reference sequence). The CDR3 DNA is TGTGCCAGTAAAGGTGTAGCGGGGGGCTCCTACAATGAGCAGTTCTTC. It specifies CASKGVAGGSYNEQFF.

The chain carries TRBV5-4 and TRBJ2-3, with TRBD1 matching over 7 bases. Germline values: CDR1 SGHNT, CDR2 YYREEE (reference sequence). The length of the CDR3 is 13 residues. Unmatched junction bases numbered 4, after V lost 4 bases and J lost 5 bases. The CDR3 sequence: CASSIPGGDTQYF. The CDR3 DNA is TGTGCCAGCAGCATCCCAGGGGGAGATACGCAGTATTTT.

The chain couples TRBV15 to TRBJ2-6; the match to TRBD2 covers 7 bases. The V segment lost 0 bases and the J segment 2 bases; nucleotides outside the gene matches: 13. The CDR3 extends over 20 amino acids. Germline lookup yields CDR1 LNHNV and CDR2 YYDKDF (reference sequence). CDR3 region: CATSRDGGELGTAGANVLTF. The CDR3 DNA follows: TGTGCCACCAGCAGAGATGGGGGGGAGTTGGGGACCGCTGGGGCCAACGTCCTGACTTTC.

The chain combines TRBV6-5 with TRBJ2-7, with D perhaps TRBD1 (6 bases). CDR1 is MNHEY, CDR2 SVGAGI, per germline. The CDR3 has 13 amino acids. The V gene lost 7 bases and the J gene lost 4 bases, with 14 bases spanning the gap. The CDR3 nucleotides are TGTGCCAGCAAGGGGGAGTCTAGGTACGAGCAGTACTTC. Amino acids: CASKGESRYEQYF.

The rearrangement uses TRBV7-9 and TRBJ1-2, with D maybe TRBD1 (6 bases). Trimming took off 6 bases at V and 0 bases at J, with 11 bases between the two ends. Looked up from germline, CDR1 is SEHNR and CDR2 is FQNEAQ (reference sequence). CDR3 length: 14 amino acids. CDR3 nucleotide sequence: TGTGCCAGCAGTGGACAGTTAACTAACTATGGCTACACCTTC. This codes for CASSGQLTNYGYTF.

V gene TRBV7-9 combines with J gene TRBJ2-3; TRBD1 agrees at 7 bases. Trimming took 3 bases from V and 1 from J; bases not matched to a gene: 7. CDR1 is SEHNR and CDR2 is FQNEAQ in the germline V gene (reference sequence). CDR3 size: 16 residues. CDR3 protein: CASSFGDRSRTDTQYF. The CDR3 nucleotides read TGTGCCAGCAGCTTCGGGGACAGAAGTCGCACAGATACGCAGTATTTT.

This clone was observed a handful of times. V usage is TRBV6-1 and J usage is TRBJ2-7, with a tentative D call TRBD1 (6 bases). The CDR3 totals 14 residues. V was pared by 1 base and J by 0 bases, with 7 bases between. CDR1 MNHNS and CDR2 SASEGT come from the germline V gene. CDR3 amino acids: CASSEGGGSYEQYF. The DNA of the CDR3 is TGTGCCAGCAGTGAAGGAGGGGGCTCCTACGAGCAGTACTTC.

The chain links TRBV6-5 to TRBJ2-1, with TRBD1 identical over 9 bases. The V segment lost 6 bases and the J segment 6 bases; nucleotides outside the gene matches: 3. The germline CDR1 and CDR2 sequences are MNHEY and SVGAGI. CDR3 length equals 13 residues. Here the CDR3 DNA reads TGTGCCAGCAGAAGGACAGGGGTCAATGAGCAGTTCTTC. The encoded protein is CASRRTGVNEQFF.

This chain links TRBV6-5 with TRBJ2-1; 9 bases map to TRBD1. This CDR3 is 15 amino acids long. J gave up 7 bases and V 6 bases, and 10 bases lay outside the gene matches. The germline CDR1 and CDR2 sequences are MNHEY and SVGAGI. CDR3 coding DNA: TGTGCCAGCAGGACAGGGGGGAGGTCGTTGAATGAGCAGTTCTTC. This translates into CASRTGGRSLNEQFF.

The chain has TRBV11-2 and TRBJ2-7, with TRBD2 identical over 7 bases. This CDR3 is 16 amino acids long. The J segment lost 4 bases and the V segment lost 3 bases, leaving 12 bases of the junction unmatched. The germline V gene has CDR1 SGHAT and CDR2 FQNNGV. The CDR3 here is CASSFNRDLGGYEQYF. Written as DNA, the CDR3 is TGTGCCAGCAGCTTTAACCGGGACCTCGGGGGGTACGAGCAGTACTTC.

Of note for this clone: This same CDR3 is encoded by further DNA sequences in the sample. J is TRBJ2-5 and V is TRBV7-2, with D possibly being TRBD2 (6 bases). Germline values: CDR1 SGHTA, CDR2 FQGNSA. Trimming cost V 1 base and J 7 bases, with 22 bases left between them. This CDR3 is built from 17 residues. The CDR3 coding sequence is TGTGCCAGCAGCTTAGTGGGGGTGGGAAGGCGGGGAGGGACCCAGTACTTC. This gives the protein CASSLVGVGRRGGTQYF.

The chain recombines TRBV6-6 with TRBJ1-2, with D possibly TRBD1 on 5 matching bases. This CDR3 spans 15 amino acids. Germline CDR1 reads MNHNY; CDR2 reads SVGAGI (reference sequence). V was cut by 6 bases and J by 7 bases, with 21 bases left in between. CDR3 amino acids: CASRPSGGRRAGYTF. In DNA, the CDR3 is TGTGCCAGCAGACCATCGGGGGGTCGGCGCGCTGGCTACACCTTC.

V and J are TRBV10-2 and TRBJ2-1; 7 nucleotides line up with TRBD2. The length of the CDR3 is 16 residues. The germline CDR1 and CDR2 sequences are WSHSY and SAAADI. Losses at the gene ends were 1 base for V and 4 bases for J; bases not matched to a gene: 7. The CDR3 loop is CASSEWAGASYNEQFF. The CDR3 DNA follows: TGCGCCAGCAGTGAGTGGGCGGGAGCTTCTTACAATGAGCAGTTCTTC.

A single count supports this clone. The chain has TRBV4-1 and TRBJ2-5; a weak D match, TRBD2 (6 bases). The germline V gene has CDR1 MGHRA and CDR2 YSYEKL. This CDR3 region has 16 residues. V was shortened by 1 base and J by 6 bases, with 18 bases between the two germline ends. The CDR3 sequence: CASSQGRLRDRQTQYF. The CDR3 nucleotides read TGCGCCAGCAGCCAAGGTCGGCTGCGGGATAGGCAGACCCAGTACTTC.

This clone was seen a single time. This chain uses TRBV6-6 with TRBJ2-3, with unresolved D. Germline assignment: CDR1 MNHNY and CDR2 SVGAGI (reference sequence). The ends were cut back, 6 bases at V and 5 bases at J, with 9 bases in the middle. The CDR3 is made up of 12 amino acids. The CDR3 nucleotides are TGTGCCAGCAGCTTCCTGAGAGATACGCAGTATTTT. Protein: CASSFLRDTQYF.

The CDR3: CASSQGPGSYNEQFF. CDR3 nucleotides: TGCGCCAGCAGCCAAGGCCCAGGCTCCTACAATGAGCAGTTCTTC. The J gene is TRBJ2-1, the V gene TRBV4-1; no reliable D call. CDR1 is MGHRA and CDR2 is YSYEKL in the germline V gene. CDR3 length: 15 amino acids. Trimming removed 1 base from V and 0 bases from J, with 7 bases in between.

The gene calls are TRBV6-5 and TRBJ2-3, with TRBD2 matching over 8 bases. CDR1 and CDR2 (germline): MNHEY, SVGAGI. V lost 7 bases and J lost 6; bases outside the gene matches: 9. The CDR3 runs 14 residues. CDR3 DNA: TGTGCCAGCAATCAGCGGGAGTCGAGGGATACGCAGTATTTT. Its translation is CASNQRESRDTQYF.

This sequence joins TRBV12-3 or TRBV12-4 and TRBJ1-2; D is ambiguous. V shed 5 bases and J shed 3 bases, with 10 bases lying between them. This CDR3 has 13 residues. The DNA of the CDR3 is TGTGCCAGCAGTAAAGACACCTACTATGGCTACACCTTC. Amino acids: CASSKDTYYGYTF.

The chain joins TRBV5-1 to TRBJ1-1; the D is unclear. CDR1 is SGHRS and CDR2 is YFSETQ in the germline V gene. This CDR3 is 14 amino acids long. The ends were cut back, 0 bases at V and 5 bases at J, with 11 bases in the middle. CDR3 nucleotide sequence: TGCGCCAGCAGCTTGGCGGGGTGGGGAACTGAAGCTTTCTTT. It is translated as CASSLAGWGTEAFF.

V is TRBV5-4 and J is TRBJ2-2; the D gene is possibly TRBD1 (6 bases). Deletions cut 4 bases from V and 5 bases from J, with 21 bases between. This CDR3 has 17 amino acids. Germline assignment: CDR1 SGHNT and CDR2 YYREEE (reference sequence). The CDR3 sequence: CASSRPTGRELTGELFF. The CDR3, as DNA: TGTGCCAGCAGCAGACCCACAGGGCGAGAATTAACCGGGGAGCTGTTTTTT.

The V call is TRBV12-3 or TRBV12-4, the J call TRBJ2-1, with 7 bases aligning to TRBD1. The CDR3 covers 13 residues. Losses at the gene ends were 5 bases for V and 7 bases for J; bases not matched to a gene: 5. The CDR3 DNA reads TGTGCCAGCAGTAGGGGGCGCTTGAATGAGCAGTTCTTC. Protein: CASSRGRLNEQFF.

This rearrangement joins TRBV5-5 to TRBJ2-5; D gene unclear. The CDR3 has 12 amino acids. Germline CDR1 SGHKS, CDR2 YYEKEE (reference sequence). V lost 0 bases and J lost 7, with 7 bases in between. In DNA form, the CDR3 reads TGTGCCAGCAGCTTGGACGCCGGGACCCAGTACTTC. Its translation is CASSLDAGTQYF.

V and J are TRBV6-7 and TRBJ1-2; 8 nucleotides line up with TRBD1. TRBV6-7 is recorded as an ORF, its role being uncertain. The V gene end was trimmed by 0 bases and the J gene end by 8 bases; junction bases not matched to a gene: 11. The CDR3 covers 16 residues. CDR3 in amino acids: CASSYSMFEDRDGYTF. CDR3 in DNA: TGTGCCAGCAGTTACTCGATGTTTGAGGACAGGGACGGCTACACCTTC.

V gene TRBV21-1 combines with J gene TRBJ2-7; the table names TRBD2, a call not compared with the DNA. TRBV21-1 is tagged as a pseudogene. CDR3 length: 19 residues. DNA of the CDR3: TGTGCCAGCAGCAACCTCGGACTAGCTGTCTTTCTGAGCTCCTACGAGCAGTACTTC. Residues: CASSNLGLAVFLSSYEQYF.

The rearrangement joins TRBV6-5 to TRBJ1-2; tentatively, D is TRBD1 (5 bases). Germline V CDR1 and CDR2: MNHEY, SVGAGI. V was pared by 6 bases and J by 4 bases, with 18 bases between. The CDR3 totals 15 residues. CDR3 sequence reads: CASSPSATAGYGYTF. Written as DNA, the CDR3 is TGTGCCAGCAGCCCATCCGCGACAGCGGGCTATGGCTACACCTTC.